The following is a TCR beta chain sequence with its context. As yet, its antigen is unknown. The data were taken from a study of cytomegalovirus exposure and HLA in healthy donors. Study-level results: It was reported in a later analysis that an Asian-associated ancestry cluster showed fewer N-insertions than the 666-donor mean. Sequencing likely produced, as an artifact, a cluster of highly shared sequence variants. A later analysis appeared to link common viral pathogens to several of the most significant clusters.

V was clipped by 1 base and J by 2 bases, with 7 bases between them. Germline CDR1 is SGHDT and CDR2 is YYEEEE. This CDR3 region has 15 residues. Amplification used 60 Vbeta primers and 13 Jbeta primers. Profiling relied on immunoSEQ multiplex PCR, and the TCRdb table lists in-frame clones only, not all of them. The data show around 200,000 clones, roughly 88% seen once. At the time of sampling, donors were nominally healthy, though unrecorded immune exposures were likely. The V and J genes are TRBV5-6 and TRBJ2-6, with D uncertain. The material sequenced was PBMCs. This clonotype was sampled from a girl aged 2-10 years in good health and CMV-seropositive. The CDR3 nucleotides read TGTGCCAGCAGCTTGCCAGGTACTGGGGCCAACGTCCTGACTTTC. Amino acids: CASSLPGTGANVLTF.